Listed below are T cell receptor beta chains from one sample, sequenced in a study of blood T cell repertoires in COVID-19. Generated by immunoSEQ multiplex PCR, the TCRdb table keeps only in-frame clones and is missing some. The profile shows fewer than 300,000 clones, about 80% of them singletons. Source material: peripheral blood. The receptor source for this set is a woman older than 75 with acute or convalescent COVID-19. CDR3s include the opening cysteine and the closing phenylalanine or tryptophan. A D gene is named only where the DNA matches it firmly. Where a row states a size, it is once, few, many or the class of an expanded clone; other rows omit it.

abundance	v_gene	d_gene	j_gene	CDR3nt	CDR3aa
NA	TRBV12-3/TRBV12-4	NA	TRBJ1-1	TGTGCCAGCAGTTTTAGACAACTTGGGGCTTTCTTT	CASSFRQLGAFF
NA	TRBV19	NA	TRBJ2-5	TGTGCCAGTAGTATAACTAGGCTCTCAGGACAAGAGACCCAGTACTTC	CASSITRLSGQETQYF
NA	TRBV2	TRBD1	TRBJ2-5	TGTGCCAGCAGTGGACAGGGGGTACACCAAGAGACCCAGTACTTC	CASSGQGVHQETQYF
NA	TRBV24-1	TRBD1	TRBJ2-2	TGTGCCACCAGTGAGTCCCGGGACAGGGGTTACACCGGGGAGCTGTTTTTT	CATSESRDRGYTGELFF
few	TRBV4-3	TRBD1	TRBJ1-5	TGCGCCAGCAGCCAAACACAGGGGCAGCCCCAGCATTTT	CASSQTQGQPQHF
NA	TRBV27	TRBD1	TRBJ1-6	TGTGCCAGCAGCCATGACAGGGGATTAGGTAATTCACCCCTCCACTTT	CASSHDRGLGNSPLHF
NA	TRBV6-5	TRBD1	TRBJ1-5	TGTGCCAGCAGTACCGGGACAGGGAATCAGCCCCAGCATTTT	CASSTGTGNQPQHF
NA	TRBV12-3/TRBV12-4	NA	TRBJ2-2	TGTGCCAGCAGTTCCCAACAGGTCGGGGAGCTGTTTTTT	CASSSQQVGELFF
NA	TRBV25-1	NA	TRBJ1-1	TGTGCCAGCAGGAGGCAGTTAAACACTGAAGCTTTCTTT	CASRRQLNTEAFF
NA	TRBV6-2/TRBV6-3	NA	TRBJ1-2	TGTGCCAGCAGTTATGGGCAGGTCTATGGCTACACCTTC	CASSYGQVYGYTF
NA	TRBV27	NA	TRBJ1-1	TGTGCCAGCAGTTTATCGTACGGGGGGCGCAGTTTTACTGAAGCTTTCTTT	CASSLSYGGRSFTEAFF
few	TRBV4-1	TRBD1	TRBJ1-2	TGCGCCAGCAGCCTAGGACAGGGGGCGGACTATGGCTACACCTTC	CASSLGQGADYGYTF
NA	TRBV14	TRBD1	TRBJ2-7	TGTGCCAGCAGCGCATCCGGGACAGGGTCCTACGAGCAGTACTTC	CASSASGTGSYEQYF
once	TRBV14	NA	TRBJ1-1	TGTGCCAGCAGTCGGAGCACTGAAGCTTTCTTT	CASSRSTEAFF
NA	TRBV18	NA	TRBJ2-1	TGTGCCAGCTCACCAAACAGTAACAATGAGCAGTTCTTC	CASSPNSNNEQFF
NA	TRBV18	NA	TRBJ1-5	TGTGCCAGCTCACCAAATTCTGCAGACAGAGGAAATCAGCCCCAGCATTTT	CASSPNSADRGNQPQHF
NA	TRBV5-5	NA	TRBJ2-2	TGTGCCAGCTCGCTGACAGCAAACACCGGGGAGCTGTTTTTT	CASSLTANTGELFF
NA	TRBV4-2	TRBD2	TRBJ2-1	TGTGCCAGCAGCCGGAGGACTAGCGGGGGGGATGAGCAGTTCTTC	CASSRRTSGGDEQFF
few	TRBV9	TRBD2	TRBJ2-5	TGTGCCAGCAGCGTAGACCCCGGGGTAGCGGGGGCTACCCAGTACTTC	CASSVDPGVAGATQYF
NA	TRBV21-1	NA	TRBJ2-7	TGTGCCAGCAGCAGGGACAGGGGACCCTACGAGCAGTACTTC	CASSRDRGPYEQYF
NA	TRBV29-1	NA	TRBJ2-2	TGCAGCGTTACTATCACCGGGGAGCTGTTTTTT	CSVTITGELFF
NA	TRBV30	NA	TRBJ2-2	TGTGCCTGGATGAGACAAGCGAACACCGGGGAGCTGTTTTTT	CAWMRQANTGELFF
NA	TRBV3-1/TRBV3-2	NA	TRBJ2-3	TGTGCCAGCAGCCAGCAAGGACACGCTAGCACAGATACGCAGTATTTT	CASSQQGHASTDTQYF
NA	TRBV12-3/TRBV12-4	NA	TRBJ1-4	TGTGCCAGCAGTTTTGGAAACGGGAGACTGTTTTTT	CASSFGNGRLFF
few	TRBV5-5	NA	TRBJ1-4	TGTGCCAGCAGCAGACAGGTTTCCTGGAGGGAAAAACTGTTTTTT	CASSRQVSWREKLFF
NA	TRBV7-2	TRBD2	TRBJ2-1	TGTGCCAGCAGCTTAGCTATGTTAGCGGGGGGCTATGAGCAGTTCTTC	CASSLAMLAGGYEQFF
NA	TRBV5-4	NA	TRBJ1-6	TGTGCCAGCAGCTTGGTTGGGACTCCTAATTCACCCCTCCACTTT	CASSLVGTPNSPLHF
NA	TRBV6-2/TRBV6-3	NA	TRBJ2-3	TGTGCCAGCAGTCGGACTGAGACCGCAGATACGCAGTATTTT	CASSRTETADTQYF
NA	TRBV18	TRBD1	TRBJ1-5	TGTGCCAGCTCACTAATAGGGACAGGGGTCAATCAGCCCCAGCATTTT	CASSLIGTGVNQPQHF
few	TRBV28	NA	TRBJ1-5	TGTGCCAGCGTTTTGACAGGCAGTGGGGATCAGCCCCAGCATTTT	CASVLTGSGDQPQHF
NA	TRBV10-3	TRBD1	TRBJ1-1	TGTGCCATCAGTGAGCGAGACAGGGTCGGTTTTTTCGGTGGCACTGAAGCTTTCTTT	CAISERDRVGFFGGTEAFF
few	TRBV10-1	TRBD1	TRBJ1-6	TGCGCCAGCAGCCCCGACAGGGTTTCACCCCTCCACTTT	CASSPDRVSPLHF
NA	TRBV15	TRBD1	TRBJ1-1	TGTGCCACCAGCAGTAGGACAGGGGCACGAGGAAACGCTGAAGCTTTCTTT	CATSSRTGARGNAEAFF
NA	TRBV30	NA	TRBJ2-7	TGTGCCTGCCGAACCCCGGGGGTTCTCTACGAGCAGTACTTC	CACRTPGVLYEQYF
NA	TRBV2	NA	TRBJ1-5	TGTGCCAGCAGTGAAGCGCGGGGGAGCCGGCAGCCCCAGCATTTT	CASSEARGSRQPQHF
NA	TRBV7-2	NA	TRBJ2-7	TGTGCCAGCAGCTTGGGCTACCTCTACGAGCAGTACTTC	CASSLGYLYEQYF
NA	TRBV25-1	NA	TRBJ1-3	TGTGCCAGCAGTGACCACAGGTCCCTCTCTGGAAACACCATATATTTT	CASSDHRSLSGNTIYF
once	TRBV6-5	NA	TRBJ1-3	TGTGCCAGCAGTTACTCCCCCAGGGATGGAAACACCATATATTTT	CASSYSPRDGNTIYF
once	TRBV5-6	NA	TRBJ1-1	TGTGCCAGCAGGCGAGGGCCTTACAGAGCTTTCTTT	CASRRGPYRAFF
NA	TRBV7-9	TRBD2	TRBJ2-7	TGTGCCAGCAGCTTAGTGGGAGGGCCGTGGGTCGAGCAGTACTTC	CASSLVGGPWVEQYF
NA	TRBV19	TRBD1	TRBJ2-6	TGTGCCAGTAGTAACACAGGGGCTGGGGCCAACGTCCTGACTTTC	CASSNTGAGANVLTF
NA	TRBV27	TRBD1	TRBJ2-6	TGTGCCAGCAGCCCTAGGACAGGGCTAGATGGGGCCAACGTCCTGACTTTC	CASSPRTGLDGANVLTF
NA	TRBV19	TRBD1	TRBJ1-2	TGTGCCTCCAGGCGACAGGGCGGCTATGGCTACACCTTC	CASRRQGGYGYTF
NA	TRBV18	NA	TRBJ2-7	TGTGCCAGCTCATGGGACACCGATATGGAGCAGTACTTC	CASSWDTDMEQYF
NA	TRBV5-1	TRBD1	TRBJ2-6	TGCGCCAGCAGGCCGACAGGGGGCATGGCTGGGGCCAACGTCCTGACTTTC	CASRPTGGMAGANVLTF
few	TRBV2	TRBD1	TRBJ1-5	TGTGCCAGCAGATCCGGGACAGGCCGCAATCAGCCCCAGCATTTT	CASRSGTGRNQPQHF
NA	TRBV3-1/TRBV3-2	NA	TRBJ2-7	TGTGCCAGCAGCCAAGCACCCCTAGCCCACTACGAGCAGTACTTC	CASSQAPLAHYEQYF